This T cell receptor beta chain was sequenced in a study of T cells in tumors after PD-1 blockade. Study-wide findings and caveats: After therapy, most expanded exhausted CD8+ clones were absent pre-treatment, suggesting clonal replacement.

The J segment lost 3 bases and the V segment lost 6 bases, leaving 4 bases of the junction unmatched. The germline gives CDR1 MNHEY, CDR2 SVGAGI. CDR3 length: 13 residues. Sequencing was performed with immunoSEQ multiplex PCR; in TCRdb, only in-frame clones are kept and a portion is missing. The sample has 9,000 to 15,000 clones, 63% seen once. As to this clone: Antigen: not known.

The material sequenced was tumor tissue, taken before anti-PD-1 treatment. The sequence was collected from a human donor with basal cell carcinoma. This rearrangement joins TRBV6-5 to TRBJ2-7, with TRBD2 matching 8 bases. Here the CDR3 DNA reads TGTGCCAGCAGAGTCGGGGGGGTCTACGAGCAGTACTTC. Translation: CASRVGGVYEQYF.